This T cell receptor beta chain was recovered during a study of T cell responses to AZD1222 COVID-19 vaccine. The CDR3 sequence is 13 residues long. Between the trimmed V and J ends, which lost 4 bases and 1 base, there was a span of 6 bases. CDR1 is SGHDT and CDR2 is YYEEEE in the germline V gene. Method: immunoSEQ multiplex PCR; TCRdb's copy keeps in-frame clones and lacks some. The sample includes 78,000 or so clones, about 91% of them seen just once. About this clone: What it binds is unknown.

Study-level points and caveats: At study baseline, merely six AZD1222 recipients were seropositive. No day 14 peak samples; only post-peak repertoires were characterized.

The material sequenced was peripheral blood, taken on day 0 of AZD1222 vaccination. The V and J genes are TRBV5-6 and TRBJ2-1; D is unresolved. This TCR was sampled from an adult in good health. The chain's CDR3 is CASSVGSYNEQFF. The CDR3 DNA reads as TGTGCCAGCAGCGTGGGATCCTACAATGAGCAGTTCTTC.